Listed here are 20 T cell receptor beta chains from one sample, sequenced in a study of blood T cell repertoires in COVID-19. The protocol was immunoSEQ multiplex PCR, while the TCRdb copy is restricted to in-frame clones and leaves out a portion. The repertoire holds tens of thousands of clones, with roughly 83% as singletons. The sequenced sample consisted of peripheral blood. The receptors here all came from a man of 80 years or more with active or convalescent COVID-19.

This chain links TRBV6-6 with TRBJ2-7; D perhaps matches TRBD1 (6 bases). The CDR3 is 16 amino acids. Germline loops: CDR1 MNHNY, CDR2 SVGAGI (reference sequence). V lost 0 bases and J 3 bases, leaving 15 bases between the germline ends. The CDR3 coding sequence is TGTGCCAGCAGTTACTCGTTTAGCCAGGGGAGCTACGAGCAGTACTTC. Amino acid sequence: CASSYSFSQGSYEQYF.

The chain carries TRBV27 and TRBJ2-3; 7 nucleotides agree with TRBD1. Trimming took 2 bases from V and 0 from J; bases not matched to a gene: 5. The CDR3 runs to 16 residues. Germline CDR1 reads MNHEY; CDR2 reads SMNVEV (reference sequence). Here the CDR3 DNA reads TGTGCCAGCAGTTTAGAAGGGGGCCCTAGCACAGATACGCAGTATTTT. Protein sequence: CASSLEGGPSTDTQYF.

The count of this clone is one. Other DNA sequences from this sample encode an identical CDR3 as well. V usage is TRBV3-1 (or the pseudogene TRBV3-2) and J usage is TRBJ1-1; a weak D match, TRBD1 (6 bases). V was trimmed by 1 base and J by 0 bases, leaving 6 bases between them. The CDR3 has 14 amino acids. Germline V gene data show CDR1 as LGHDT and CDR2 as YNNKEL (reference sequence). The chain's CDR3 is CASSQGQVNTEAFF. The CDR3 coding sequence is TGTGCCAGCAGCCAAGGACAGGTGAACACTGAAGCTTTCTTT.

The chain recombines TRBV11-3 with TRBJ2-5, with 9 bases lining up with TRBD1. The junction had 5 bases not matched to a gene; V was cut back by 5 bases and J by 7 bases. This CDR3 contains 13 residues. Germline V gene sequence: CDR1 SGHNT, CDR2 YENEEA. CDR3 coding DNA: TGTGCCAGCAGCCCACAGGGGGCTCCGACCCAGTACTTC. Protein product: CASSPQGAPTQYF.

The chain links TRBV2 to TRBJ1-2; no clear D gene. Trimming cost V 6 bases and J 5 bases, with 22 bases left between them. Per germline, CDR1 SNHLY and CDR2 FYNNEI. The length of the CDR3 is 16 residues. This CDR3 reads CASSSSPTKRAYGYTF. The CDR3 region has the DNA TGTGCCAGCAGCTCTAGCCCGACCAAAAGGGCGTATGGCTACACCTTC.

This clone was counted only a few times. This chain joins TRBV11-2 and TRBJ2-1; the D gene is possibly TRBD1 (5 bases). CDR3 length equals 14 residues. Trimming left V 2 bases short and J 7 bases short, with 12 bases between. Germline-derived CDR1 and CDR2 are SGHAT and FQNNGV. CDR3 nucleotides: TGTGCCAGCAGCTTATCCCTGGCAGGGAATGAGCAGTTCTTC. This translates into CASSLSLAGNEQFF.

This chain joins TRBV5-6 and TRBJ2-5, with a weak D call TRBD1 (6 bases). The CDR3 sequence is 15 residues long. Germline V gene data show CDR1 as SGHDT and CDR2 as YYEEEE. V shed 4 bases and J shed 2 bases, with 15 bases lying between them. In DNA, the CDR3 is TGTGCCAGCAGCGGAATCCAGGGGTTACAAGAGACCCAGTACTTC. It codes for CASSGIQGLQETQYF.

The chain uses TRBV11-2 and TRBJ1-2; 10 nucleotides agree with TRBD1. Germline V gives CDR1 SGHAT, CDR2 FQNNGV. With V trimmed by 5 bases and J by 4 bases, 10 bases remained unmatched. The CDR3 has 16 amino acids. The CDR3 DNA reads as TGTGCCAGCAGCCCACTAAGGGGGGACAGGGGCTATGGCTACACCTTC. It yields the protein CASSPLRGDRGYGYTF.

The chain has TRBV10-3 and TRBJ2-3; 13 nucleotides agree with TRBD2. The CDR3 has 13 amino acids. Germline V CDR1 and CDR2: ENHRY, SYGVKD. J lost 6 bases, V lost 8 bases, and 2 bases had no gene match. Here the CDR3 reads CAIGLAGEDTQYF. DNA of the CDR3: TGTGCCATCGGACTAGCGGGAGAGGATACGCAGTATTTT.

This clone was seen a single time. The chain couples TRBV2 to TRBJ1-1; possibly TRBD1 for D (6 bases). Between the trimmed V and J ends, which lost 7 bases and 1 base, there was a span of 13 bases. The CDR3 is 14 residues long. CDR1 SNHLY and CDR2 FYNNEI come from the germline V gene. CDR3 in amino acids: CASIIDRPNTEAFF. CDR3 DNA sequence: TGTGCCAGCATTATAGACAGGCCGAACACTGAAGCTTTCTTT.

The chain joins TRBV5-6 to TRBJ2-2; D remains ambiguous. V lost 0 bases and J lost 1, with 10 bases in between. The germline CDR1 and CDR2 sequences are SGHDT and YYEEEE. The CDR3 covers 16 residues. The CDR3 loop is CASSLVGQENTGELFF. DNA for the CDR3: TGTGCCAGCAGCTTGGTAGGTCAGGAGAACACCGGGGAGCTGTTTTTT.

The CDR3 is CASSTGRVWFF. In DNA, the CDR3 is TGTGCCAGCAGCACCGGCCGGGTCTGGTTCTTC. This chain connects TRBV7-6 to TRBJ2-1; the D is unclear. The CDR3 is 11 amino acids. The V gene's germline CDR1 is SGHVS and CDR2 FNYEAQ. Trimming pared 5 bases from V and 15 bases from J, leaving 14 bases between. The entire variable domain, with the rest obtained from reference TRBV7-6 and TRBJ2-1, is as follows: GAGVSQSPRYKVTKRGQDVALRCDPISGHVSLYWYRQALGQGPEFLTYFNYEAQQDKSGLPNDRFSAERPEGSISTLTIQRTEQRDSAMYRCASSTGRVWFFGPGTRLTVL.

This clone was observed once. The J gene is TRBJ2-3, the V gene TRBV2; perhaps TRBD2 as D (7 bases). This CDR3 region has 12 residues. CDR1 SNHLY and CDR2 FYNNEI come from the germline V gene. Trimming cost V 10 bases and J 4 bases, with 12 bases left between them. This chain's CDR3 is CAIQGGADTQYF. The CDR3 DNA reads as TGTGCCATACAGGGAGGGGCAGATACGCAGTATTTT.

This clone has just a few counts. The rearrangement links TRBV11-2 to TRBJ2-7; D gene uncertain. V dropped 2 bases and J dropped 1 base, with 9 bases sitting between them. Germline lookup yields CDR1 SGHAT and CDR2 FQNNGV. CDR3 length: 14 residues. DNA of the CDR3: TGTGCCAGCAGCTTAACCGAGAGATCCTACGAGCAGTACTTC. It codes for CASSLTERSYEQYF. The full variable domain, its missing parts supplied by reference TRBV11-2 and TRBJ2-7, is EAGVAQSPRYKIIEKRQSVAFWCNPISGHATLYWYQQILGQGPKLLIQFQNNGVVDDSQLPKDRFSAERLKGVDSTLKIQPAKLEDSAVYLCASSLTERSYEQYFGPGTRLTVT.

J is TRBJ2-7 and V is TRBV5-1; TRBD2 is a possible D gene (5 bases). The germline gives CDR1 SGHRS, CDR2 YFSETQ. Between the trimmed V and J ends, which lost 1 base and 1 base, there was a span of 9 bases. This CDR3 is built from 14 residues. The CDR3, as DNA: TGCGCCAGCAGCTTGTACGGGAATTCCTACGAGCAGTACTTC. Protein sequence: CASSLYGNSYEQYF.

This clone was seen a few times. The rearrangement links TRBV18 to TRBJ2-3; 9 bases fit TRBD2. Unmatched junction bases numbered 2, after V lost 5 bases and J lost 2 bases. This CDR3 is built from 14 residues. The germline V gene has CDR1 KGHSH and CDR2 LQKENI. CDR3 sequence (DNA): TGTGCCAGCTCAGTAGCGGGGGCCACAGATACGCAGTATTTT. It translates to CASSVAGATDTQYF.

The CDR3 sequence: CASSLGQGNTEAFF. CDR3 nucleotide sequence: TGTGCCAGCAGCTTAGGGCAGGGGAACACTGAAGCTTTCTTT. The V gene is TRBV11-3, the J gene TRBJ1-1, with D tentatively TRBD1 (5 bases). Germline CDR1 is SGHNT and CDR2 is YENEEA. V dropped 1 base and J dropped 1 base, with 7 bases sitting between them. The CDR3 is 14 residues long.

The chain combines TRBV4-3 with TRBJ2-4, with 12 bases fitting TRBD2. The germline gives CDR1 LGHNA, CDR2 YSLEER. With V trimmed by 5 bases and J by 2 bases, 4 bases remained unmatched. This CDR3 comprises 16 residues. CDR3: CASSFLAGGSKNIQYF. CDR3 DNA: TGCGCCAGCAGCTTTCTAGCGGGAGGGTCCAAAAACATTCAGTACTTC.

The chain uses TRBV7-2 and TRBJ1-2, with D tentatively TRBD1 (6 bases). CDR1 is SGHTA and CDR2 is FQGNSA in the germline V gene. V lost 1 base to trimming and J lost 4 bases, with 16 bases between them. The length of the CDR3 is 16 residues. This chain's CDR3 is CASSLGSGARGYGYTF. DNA for the CDR3: TGTGCCAGCAGCTTAGGGTCAGGGGCGCGCGGCTATGGCTACACCTTC.

This clone was counted between two and nine times. The V and J genes are TRBV5-5 and TRBJ1-1, with a tentative D call TRBD1 (6 bases). The length of the CDR3 is 16 residues. Germline CDR1 is SGHKS and CDR2 is YYEKEE (reference sequence). Deletions cut 1 base from V and 0 bases from J, with 13 bases between. This chain's CDR3 is CASSLFLGQMNTEAFF. The CDR3 DNA sequence: TGTGCCAGCAGCTTGTTTTTGGGACAAATGAACACTGAAGCTTTCTTT.